A selection of T cell receptor beta chains follows, all from one sample in a study of control samples from healthy donors and cancer patients. Profiling relied on immunoSEQ multiplex PCR, and the TCRdb table lists in-frame clones only, not all of them. The data show about 150,000 clones, roughly 94% seen once. The specimen was PBMCs. The receptors derive from a man aged 55 to 69 with colorectal cancer. Each CDR3 is given with its conserved first and last residue. D genes are given only for firm matches. A clone size is listed for some rows: how often the clone was seen (once, few, many), or a class if it is expanded.

.	TRBJ2-3	TRBV7-2	TRBD2	TGTGCCAGCAGCTTAGATTTGGCGGGGGGGTTCACAGATACGCAGTATTTT	CASSLDLAGGFTDTQYF
.	TRBJ2-3	TRBV10-1	.	TGCGCCAGCAGTGACCATCTCAGGGACTCAGATAGCACAGATACGCAGTATTTT	CASSDHLRDSDSTDTQYF
.	TRBJ2-5	TRBV7-9	.	TGTGCCAGCAGCCCAGGAGGCCAAGAGACCCAGTACTTC	CASSPGGQETQYF
.	TRBJ1-2	TRBV11-2	.	TGTGCCAGCAGCTTAGTACGACAGTATGGCTACACCTTC	CASSLVRQYGYTF
.	TRBJ1-5	TRBV18	TRBD1	TGTGCCAGCTCTCAAGACAGGGGGCTCGGTCAGCCCCAGCATTTT	CASSQDRGLGQPQHF
.	TRBJ2-7	TRBV28	.	TGTGCCAGCAGTTCCGGGACATCCTACGAGCAGTACTTC	CASSSGTSYEQYF
.	TRBJ2-7	TRBV6-5	TRBD1	TGTGCCAGCAGACCGAGGGGACAGACCTACGAGCAGTACTTC	CASRPRGQTYEQYF
.	TRBJ1-5	TRBV4-1	TRBD1	TGCGCCAGCAGCCGTGACCGGGACAGGGGAAGCAATCAGCCCCAGCATTTT	CASSRDRDRGSNQPQHF
.	TRBJ2-5	TRBV6-1	.	TGTGCCAGCAGTGAAGGACGGGGCGGTCGGGAGACCCAGTACTTC	CASSEGRGGRETQYF
.	TRBJ2-1	TRBV15	.	TGTGCCACCAGCAGAGATAAAGGGAATGAGCAGTTCTTC	CATSRDKGNEQFF
.	TRBJ2-3	TRBV5-5	.	TGTGCCAGCAGCTTTCCTCTGGGACCCGGCGGGAATACGCAGTATTTT	CASSFPLGPGGNTQYF
.	TRBJ2-1	TRBV7-2	.	TGTGCCAGCAGCTTAGCACAGCTACTCAATGAGCAGTTCTTC	CASSLAQLLNEQFF
.	TRBJ2-2	TRBV4-1	.	TGCGCCAGCAGCCAATCAACCGGGGAGCTGTTTTTT	CASSQSTGELFF
once	TRBJ2-5	TRBV24-1	TRBD2	TGTGCCACCAGTGACGCGTCCGGGGGGGAGACCCAGTACTTC	CATSDASGGETQYF
.	TRBJ2-5	TRBV28	TRBD2	TGTGCCAGCAGTTCCGCGCTAGCGGGGAGCCAAGAGACCCAGTACTTC	CASSSALAGSQETQYF
.	TRBJ2-3	TRBV5-4	TRBD2	TGTGCCAGCAGCTTGACCGGGACTAGCGGGGGTATGCAGTATTTT	CASSLTGTSGGMQYF
.	TRBJ2-3	TRBV3-1/TRBV3-2	TRBD2	TGTGCCAGCAGCGGACTAGCGGGGGGAACAGATACGCAGTATTTT	CASSGLAGGTDTQYF
.	TRBJ2-2	TRBV3-1/TRBV3-2	TRBD1	TGTGCCAGCAGCCAAGATTTCAGGACAGGTCGGACCGGGGAGCTGTTTTTT	CASSQDFRTGRTGELFF
.	TRBJ1-2	TRBV2	.	TGTGCCAGCAGTGAAGGGGAAGAGTGGGGCTACACCTTC	CASSEGEEWGYTF
.	TRBJ2-5	TRBV4-1	.	TGCGCCAGCAGCCAAGGACCGGCAGAAGAGACCCAGTACTTC	CASSQGPAEETQYF
once	TRBJ1-3	TRBV4-2	TRBD1	TGTGCCAGCAGCCAAGGACAGGGGATGAACGCTGGAAACACCATATATTTT	CASSQGQGMNAGNTIYF
.	TRBJ2-1	TRBV19	.	TGTGCCAGTAGTTCGGCACAGGACTTCTACAATGAGCAGTTCTTC	CASSSAQDFYNEQFF
.	TRBJ2-5	TRBV19	.	TGTGCCAGTAGCCCCCCAGGGGTTAAAGAGACCCAGTACTTC	CASSPPGVKETQYF
.	TRBJ1-5	TRBV2	.	TGTGCCTCCTTTCGGGACCCCTCACAGCCCCAGCATTTT	CASFRDPSQPQHF
.	TRBJ1-2	TRBV6-5	TRBD1	TGTGCCAGCAGTAAATCCGGGACAGCCCTCTATGGCTACACCTTC	CASSKSGTALYGYTF